This T cell receptor beta chain was recorded in a study of blood T cell repertoires in COVID-19. At the level of the study: In each case, the material was cDNA or gDNA derived from T cells, B-cell-depleted T cells, or PBMCs.

Under the authors' procedure: Reference gene primer amplification in the assay estimated nucleated cell counts. Generated by immunoSEQ multiplex PCR, the TCRdb table keeps only in-frame clones and is missing some. The V and J calls and clone size were taken over from that table, and D and trimming were inferred from the DNA. The sample gives a few hundred thousand clones, about 90% of which show up once; roughly 2.9% is in the top ten. The ends were cut back, 3 bases at V and 2 bases at J, with 14 bases in the middle. Germline V CDR1 and CDR2: SNHLY, FYNNEI. The CDR3 spans 16 residues. A PCR-confirmed or clinician-diagnosed COVID-19 case had contacted exposed participants within 2 weeks of entry.

This receptor was obtained from a woman in her forties or fifties who had been exposed to COVID-19. This chain links TRBV2 with TRBJ1-3; maybe TRBD1 (5 bases). Sequenced input: PBMCs or T cells enriched from blood (not recorded which). DNA of the CDR3: TGTGCCAGCAGTGAGGGGGGACCGAAAACTGGAAACACCATATATTTT. Protein product: CASSEGGPKTGNTIYF.